This T cell receptor (beta chain) came from a study of cytomegalovirus exposure and HLA in healthy donors. Germline CDR1 SEHNR, CDR2 FQNEAQ (reference sequence). V was cut by 9 bases and J by 0 bases, with 8 bases left in between. The CDR3 sequence is 12 residues long. Profiling relied on immunoSEQ multiplex PCR, and the TCRdb table lists in-frame clones only, not all of them. The top ten clones hold around 5.4% of a sample with hundreds of thousands of clones, roughly 80% of them seen once. Sequenced input: PBMCs. The V call is TRBV7-9, the J call TRBJ2-5; D is unresolved. The clonotype originates from a young woman in good health and CMV-seronegative. This CDR3 reads CASNSDQETQYF. As DNA, the CDR3 is TGTGCCAGTAATAGTGACCAAGAGACCCAGTACTTC.